These 22 T cell receptor beta chains were all obtained from the same sample, sequenced in a study of regulatory T cells in long-lasting Graves disease. Time point meaning: newly diagnosed GD, antithyroid drugs for less than 3 months. Researchers made the TCR library from RNA that was extracted from PBMCs. In building TCR beta libraries, iRepertoire HTBI primers were used together with Arm-PCR of CDR3 regions. TCRdb analysed the multiplex PCR reads with MiXCR anew, one entry per CDR3 protein. The sample shows approximately 440,000 distinct CDR3 sequences, about 16% of them seen only once. In addition, the sample was reused for a study of T cells in Graves' hyperthyroidism and ophthalmopathy.

This material consisted of peripheral blood mononuclear cells (PBMCs), taken at new diagnosis, from a patient treated with antithyroid drugs. Every receptor here comes from a man in his forties or fifties with Graves disease.

In this sample, this clonotype turned up a few times. The chain joins TRBV6-1 to TRBJ2-1, with 10 nucleotides matching TRBD2. The CDR3 totals 16 residues. Germline lookup yields CDR1 MNHNS and CDR2 SASEGT. The V gene end was trimmed by 4 bases and the J gene end by 4 bases; junction bases not matched to a gene: 7. CDR3 DNA: TGTGCCAGCAGTGCTATTAGCGGGAGGAGTTACAATGAGCAGTTCTTC. Amino acids: CASSAISGRSYNEQFF.

This clonotype was found many times. This chain connects TRBV11-3 to TRBJ2-3, with 13 bases identical to TRBD2. The CDR3 covers 16 residues. J was trimmed by 4 bases and V by 1 base; bases with no gene match: 2. Germline V CDR1 and CDR2: SGHNT, YENEEA. DNA of the CDR3: TGTGCCAGCAGCTTAGGGACTAGCGGGAGCGCAGATACGCAGTATTTT. It translates to CASSLGTSGSADTQYF.

This clonotype occurred many times. The chain recombines TRBV5-1 with TRBJ2-1; 8 positions match TRBD2. The V segment lost 1 base and the J segment 3 bases; nucleotides outside the gene matches: 9. The CDR3 sequence is 17 residues long. Germline loops: CDR1 SGHRS, CDR2 YFSETQ. CDR3 sequence: CASSLREGRTGYNEQFF. The CDR3 bases are TGCGCCAGCAGCTTGCGGGAGGGGCGGACTGGCTACAATGAGCAGTTCTTC.

This clonotype was found many times. This rearrangement joins TRBV5-1 to TRBJ2-1; 7 positions agree with TRBD2. The length of the CDR3 is 17 residues. Trimming cost V 0 bases and J 0 bases; bases outside gene matches: 6. Germline V gene sequence: CDR1 SGHRS, CDR2 YFSETQ. CDR3: CASSLVGGVSSYNEQFF. As DNA, the CDR3 is TGCGCCAGCAGCTTGGTTGGGGGGGTGAGCTCCTACAATGAGCAGTTCTTC.

This clonotype was counted a single time. The genes are TRBV24-1 and TRBJ2-3, with 8 bases matching TRBD2. Germline V gene sequence: CDR1 KGHDR, CDR2 SFDVKD. The CDR3 totals 16 residues. Trimming removed 3 bases from V and 4 bases from J; junction bases left unmatched: 8. The CDR3 reads CATSDPGLAIADTQYF. CDR3 in DNA: TGTGCCACCAGTGATCCCGGACTAGCAATCGCAGATACGCAGTATTTT.

This clonotype was observed many times. The chain is built from TRBV20-1 and TRBJ2-7; either TRBD1 or TRBD2 may fit D (5 bases each). This CDR3 has 12 residues. Germline V lookup: CDR1 DFQATT, CDR2 SNEGSKA (reference sequence). Trimming cost V 0 bases and J 6 bases, with 9 bases left between them. DNA of the CDR3: TGCAGTGCTAGAGAAATGGGGACCGAGCAGTACTTC. Its protein product is CSAREMGTEQYF.

This clonotype was picked up many times. The chain is built from TRBV29-1 and TRBJ2-1, with 10 bases identical to TRBD2. The CDR3 sequence is 16 residues long. Germline trimming cut 3 bases from V and 1 base from J; bases unmatched to any gene: 6. CDR1 is SQVTM, CDR2 ANQGSEA, per germline. The CDR3 nucleotides are TGCAGCGTTGAGGGACTAGCGAGCGGTTCCTACAATGAGCAGTTCTTC. Its protein is CSVEGLASGSYNEQFF.

This clonotype has at least ten counts. The chain combines TRBV28 with TRBJ1-4; the D gene is possibly TRBD1 (5 bases). The CDR3 contains 18 residues. Trimming stripped 6 bases from V and 0 bases from J, with 20 bases between. Germline V gene sequence: CDR1 MDHEN, CDR2 SYDVKM. The CDR3 region is CASRGVRGSRATNEKLFF. DNA of the CDR3: TGTGCCAGCAGAGGAGTGCGGGGGTCCCGAGCAACTAATGAAAAACTGTTTTTT.

Note on this clonotype: With a much larger clone just one base away, this may be a read error. The chain uses TRBV12-3 or TRBV12-4 and TRBJ1-1; D may be TRBD1 (5 bases). CDR3 size: 12 residues. The CDR3 is CASSSRTSEASF. CDR3 nucleotide sequence: TGTGCCAGCAGTTCAAGGACATCTGAAGCTTCCTTT.

This clonotype was counted at least ten times. The gene calls are TRBV28 and TRBJ1-2, with D perhaps matching TRBD1 (5 bases). Germline values: CDR1 MDHEN, CDR2 SYDVKM. This CDR3 is built from 16 residues. V lost 1 base, J lost 5 bases, and 17 bases lay in between. DNA of the CDR3: TGTGCCAGCAGTTTATCGGTCATGGGGCGGTCTTATGGCTACACCTTC. Protein product: CASSLSVMGRSYGYTF.

The gene calls are TRBV6-1 and TRBJ2-2; D ambiguous. Germline CDR1 is MNHNS and CDR2 is SASEGT. This CDR3 spans 14 amino acids. Between the trimmed V and J ends, which lost 6 bases and 5 bases, there was a span of 13 bases. DNA for the CDR3: TGTGCCAGCAGGTCCCACGGACGAACCGGGGAGCTGTTTTTT. Translated: CASRSHGRTGELFF.

The rearrangement uses TRBV18 and TRBJ2-1, with D possibly being TRBD1 (5 bases). Germline CDR1 is KGHSH and CDR2 is LQKENI. V was clipped by 3 bases and J by 3 bases, with 12 bases between them. CDR3 length equals 15 residues. CDR3 nucleotide sequence: TGTGCCAGCTCACCTATCGGACAATTCTACAATGAGCAGTTCTTC. This sequence encodes CASSPIGQFYNEQFF.

The sample holds a few counts of this clonotype. The chain links TRBV20-1 to TRBJ2-7; D may be TRBD1 or TRBD2 (5 bases each). This CDR3 region has 11 residues. V was trimmed by 6 bases and J by 7 bases, leaving 13 bases between them. Germline V CDR1 and CDR2: DFQATT, SNEGSKA (reference sequence). The CDR3 bases are TGCAGTGCCCAAGATGGGGGAGAGCAGTACTTC. Its protein is CSAQDGGEQYF.

This clonotype was seen many times. V gene TRBV11-2 combines with J gene TRBJ2-3; 10 bases line up with TRBD1. The CDR3 extends over 15 amino acids. Germline V lookup: CDR1 SGHAT, CDR2 FQNNGV. After removal of 4 bases from V and 6 bases from J, the junction contained 7 bases not matched to a gene. CDR3 bases: TGTGCCAGCAGCTGGGACAGGGGAAACGCGGATACGCAGTATTTT. Its protein is CASSWDRGNADTQYF.

In its sample, this clonotype was seen a few times. The rearrangement links TRBV10-2 to TRBJ2-7; D uncertain. The CDR3 is 13 amino acids. Germline V gives CDR1 WSHSY, CDR2 SAAADI. The ends were cut back, 1 base at V and 2 bases at J, with 6 bases in the middle. The CDR3 is CASSEWSTYEQYF. Written as DNA, the CDR3 is TGCGCCAGCAGTGAGTGGTCGACCTACGAGCAGTACTTC.

Points on this clonotype: One junction end does not reproduce the germline sequence, and a read error may be involved. The J gene is TRBJ2-7, the V gene TRBV6-2 or TRBV6-3; 11 bases map to TRBD1. Germline values: CDR1 MNHEY, CDR2 SVGEGT. This CDR3 has 12 residues. CDR3: CASRDRGVEQHF. In DNA, the CDR3 is TGTGCCAGCCGGGACAGGGGGGTCGAGCAGCACTTC.

This clonotype was seen a handful of times. The chain recombines TRBV20-1 with TRBJ2-7; D is perhaps TRBD1 or TRBD2 (5 bases each). The CDR3 spans 15 residues. The germline V and J ends were trimmed by 0 bases and 4 bases, with 16 bases remaining between them. Per the germline V gene, CDR1 is DFQATT and CDR2 is SNEGSKA (reference sequence). The CDR3 loop is CSARDPGTRRYEQYF. Written as DNA, the CDR3 is TGCAGTGCTAGAGATCCCGGGACCCGCAGGTACGAGCAGTACTTC.

This sequence joins TRBV7-9 and TRBJ1-1; D is ambiguous. This CDR3 spans 16 amino acids. CDR1 SEHNR and CDR2 FQNEAQ come from the germline V gene (reference sequence). Trimming pared 5 bases from V and 1 base from J, leaving 17 bases between. The CDR3 sequence: CASSGDWGGRNTEAFF. Written as DNA, the CDR3 is TGTGCCAGCAGCGGTGACTGGGGAGGAAGGAACACTGAAGCTTTCTTT.

This clonotype occurred many times. The chain carries TRBV2 and TRBJ2-5; D is unresolved. The V gene lost 0 bases and the J gene lost 2 bases, with 13 bases spanning the gap. The germline gives CDR1 SNHLY, CDR2 FYNNEI. The CDR3 totals 16 residues. CDR3 sequence (DNA): TGTGCCAGCAGTGAAGCATTGAGAGGTTCTCAAGAGACCCAGTACTTC. The encoded protein is CASSEALRGSQETQYF. The full variable domain, its missing parts supplied by reference TRBV2 and TRBJ2-5, is EPEVTQTPSHQVTQMGQEVILRCVPISNHLYFYWYRQILGQKVEFLVSFYNNEISEKSEIFDDQFSVERPDGSNFTLKIRSTKLEDSAMYFCASSEALRGSQETQYFGPGTRLLVL.

The rearrangement uses TRBV28 and TRBJ2-5; maybe TRBD2 (5 bases). This CDR3 has 15 amino acids. From germline, CDR1 is MDHEN and CDR2 SYDVKM. V was trimmed by 5 bases and J by 1 base, leaving 14 bases between them. The CDR3 region is CASSKLGGSQETQYF. CDR3 sequence (DNA): TGTGCCAGCAGTAAACTAGGAGGTTCCCAAGAGACCCAGTACTTC.

This clonotype appeared many times. The J gene is TRBJ2-5, the V gene TRBV6-2 or TRBV6-3; TRBD2 matches at 7 bases. The J segment lost 4 bases and the V segment lost 7 bases, leaving 12 bases of the junction unmatched. The CDR3 loop spans 15 amino acids. CDR1 is MNHEY and CDR2 is SVGEGT in the germline V gene. The CDR3 DNA sequence: TGTGCCAGCAACCCGGGGAGGGGTGTTTCAGAGACCCAGTACTTC. Amino acids: CASNPGRGVSETQYF.

This clonotype was observed a few times. The gene calls are TRBV25-1 and TRBJ2-7; 7 bases align to TRBD2. Trimming at V came to 5 bases and at J to 6 bases, leaving 10 bases not matched to a gene. The CDR3 totals 14 residues. Germline V gives CDR1 MGHDK, CDR2 SYGVNS. Written as DNA, the CDR3 is TGTGCCAGCAGTTCCCTGAGGGCTAGCGGCGAGCAGTACTTC. It is translated as CASSSLRASGEQYF.